These 20 T cell receptor beta chains originate from one sample sequenced in a study of blood T cell repertoires in COVID-19. TCRdb's copy holds only in-frame clones and misses some; the assay was immunoSEQ multiplex PCR. The repertoire holds roughly 350,000 clones, with about 88% as singletons. Sequencing input: peripheral blood. The receptors come from a woman between 65 and 79 years old with COVID-19, enrolled during active disease.

The chain carries TRBV5-4 and TRBJ1-2; 8 bases map to TRBD1. V lost 4 bases to trimming and J lost 2 bases; unmatched junction nucleotides: 4. This CDR3 spans 14 amino acids. CDR1 is SGHNT and CDR2 is YYREEE in the germline V gene (reference sequence). DNA of the CDR3: TGTGCCAGCAGCCCGGACAGGGCGAACTATGGCTACACCTTC. It translates to CASSPDRANYGYTF.

This rearrangement joins TRBV18 to TRBJ1-4; D is ambiguous. The CDR3 contains 17 residues. V was cut by 1 base and J by 8 bases, with 20 bases left in between. The germline gives CDR1 KGHSH, CDR2 LQKENI. The CDR3 DNA is TGTGCCAGCTCACCACTGGGAGGAGGGCAATCGGGAGAAAAACTGTTTTTT. Translation: CASSPLGGGQSGEKLFF.

The gene calls are TRBV28 and TRBJ1-1; no clear D. Trimming stripped 5 bases from V and 4 bases from J, with 14 bases between. The CDR3 has 14 amino acids. The germline CDR1 and CDR2 sequences are MDHEN and SYDVKM. CDR3 nucleotides: TGTGCCAGCAGTCTGTTCAGGCGTTCCACTGAAGCTTTCTTT. Its translation: CASSLFRRSTEAFF.

This clone came up once. The chain employs TRBV28 and TRBJ2-7; 9 positions match TRBD2. The CDR3 consists of 16 residues. The germline gives CDR1 MDHEN, CDR2 SYDVKM. V shed 6 bases, J shed 1 base, and the junction held 10 bases outside the gene matches. In DNA form, the CDR3 reads TGTGCCAGCAGCTCGGGGGAGCGGGGGGTATCCTACGAGCAGTACTTC. This translates into CASSSGERGVSYEQYF.

This clone was observed once. This chain uses TRBV5-4 with TRBJ1-2; 8 bases agree with TRBD1. V trimming: 2 bases; J trimming: 4 bases; junction bases outside the gene matches: 4. The germline V gene has CDR1 SGHNT and CDR2 YYREEE (reference sequence). There are 14 residues in the CDR3. CDR3 region: CASSFGQGPYGYTF. The DNA of the CDR3 is TGTGCCAGCAGCTTCGGACAGGGTCCCTATGGCTACACCTTC.

This clone showed up just a few times. The genes are TRBV7-8 and TRBJ1-1; tentative D call: TRBD1 (6 bases). V lost 5 bases and J lost 2, with 12 bases in between. The CDR3 consists of 14 residues. The germline V gene has CDR1 SGHVS and CDR2 FQNEAQ. The CDR3 sequence: CASSPQGFNTEAFF. The DNA of the CDR3 is TGTGCCAGCAGCCCACAGGGTTTTAACACTGAAGCTTTCTTT.

J is TRBJ1-5 and V is TRBV28, with 8 bases fitting TRBD1. With 4 bases clipped from V and 2 bases from J, the junction kept 4 bases outside the gene matches. Germline CDR1 MDHEN, CDR2 SYDVKM. The CDR3 has 15 residues. The DNA for the CDR3 is TGTGCCAGCAGTTCTGAGGGACAGGGCAATCAGCCCCAGCATTTT. It translates to CASSSEGQGNQPQHF.

The chain links TRBV21-1 to TRBJ1-4; TRBD1, as called in the table, went unchecked against the DNA. TRBV21-1 is marked as a pseudogene. The length of the CDR3 is 15 residues. CDR3 bases: TGTGCCAGCAGCAAAGTGAACAGCACTAATGAAAAACTGTTTTTT. Residues: CASSKVNSTNEKLFF.

The count of this clone is one. V is TRBV19 and J is TRBJ2-1; D perhaps matches TRBD1 (5 bases). The CDR3 covers 14 residues. The V and J ends lost 7 bases and 7 bases respectively, with 17 bases between them. The germline V gene encodes CDR1 LNHDA and CDR2 SQIVND (reference sequence). This chain's CDR3 is CASNKGAKNNEQFF. Written as DNA, the CDR3 is TGTGCCAGTAATAAAGGGGCTAAAAATAATGAGCAGTTCTTC.

J is TRBJ1-1 and V is TRBV24-1, with TRBD1 identical over 8 bases. J lost 3 bases, V lost 3 bases, and 5 bases had no gene match. This CDR3 is built from 15 residues. In germline, CDR1 is KGHDR, CDR2 SFDVKD. CDR3 bases: TGTGCCACCAGTGATCCTACAGGGGGTGACACTGAAGCTTTCTTT. This sequence encodes CATSDPTGGDTEAFF.

This rearrangement joins TRBV3-1 (or the pseudogene TRBV3-2) to TRBJ2-7; a weak D match, TRBD2 (5 bases). CDR3 size: 15 residues. CDR1 and CDR2 (germline): LGHDT, YNNKEL (reference sequence). With 0 bases removed from V and 0 bases from J, the gap between germline ends came to 9 bases. The CDR3 sequence is CASSQERDNSYEQYF. In DNA, the CDR3 is TGTGCCAGCAGCCAAGAACGGGATAACTCCTACGAGCAGTACTTC.

The sample holds one count of this clone. The chain carries TRBV6-6 and TRBJ1-2, with D unclear. Germline CDR1 and CDR2: MNHNY and SVGAGI (reference sequence). With 2 bases removed from V and 8 bases from J, the gap between germline ends came to 9 bases. The CDR3 consists of 12 residues. Written as DNA, the CDR3 is TGTGCCAGCAGTTACGGCAGCGAGGGCTACACCTTC. It translates to CASSYGSEGYTF.

The chain has TRBV5-6 and TRBJ1-2, with TRBD1 matching 7 bases. The CDR3 is 15 amino acids. V dropped 4 bases and J dropped 8; count of bases not matched to a gene: 14. Germline CDR1 reads SGHDT; CDR2 reads YYEEEE. The CDR3 DNA follows: TGTGCCAGCAGCACGGGGACAGCCCCGTCGATGGGCTACACCTTC. This gives the protein CASSTGTAPSMGYTF.

This chain links TRBV3-1 (or the pseudogene TRBV3-2) with TRBJ1-1, with 7 bases matching TRBD1. The CDR3 is made up of 15 amino acids. Germline V gene data show CDR1 as LGHDT and CDR2 as YNNKEL (reference sequence). V lost 4 bases and J lost 4; bases outside the gene matches: 9. Here the CDR3 reads CASSPRQGNPTEAFF. As DNA, the CDR3 is TGTGCCAGCAGCCCCCGACAGGGAAACCCCACTGAAGCTTTCTTT.

The V call is TRBV5-6, the J call TRBJ2-5; TRBD2 might be the D (6 bases). V lost 2 bases and J lost 2, with 13 bases in between. Germline CDR1 and CDR2: SGHDT and YYEEEE. The CDR3 sequence is 15 residues long. The DNA for the CDR3 is TGTGCCAGCAGCTTTCCCATTAGCGGACAAGAGACCCAGTACTTC. Translation gives CASSFPISGQETQYF.

The CDR3: CSVGKDSLSGNTIYF. In DNA, the CDR3 is TGCAGCGTTGGGAAGGACAGCCTCTCTGGAAACACCATATATTTT. The chain joins TRBV29-1 to TRBJ1-3; possible D gene TRBD1, 6 bases. This CDR3 is built from 15 residues. Deletions cut 4 bases from V and 0 bases from J, with 13 bases between. The V gene's germline CDR1 is SQVTM and CDR2 ANQGSEA.

The V call is TRBV28, the J call TRBJ2-1; 9 positions match TRBD1. The J segment lost 3 bases and the V segment lost 6 bases, leaving 6 bases of the junction unmatched. CDR1 is MDHEN, CDR2 SYDVKM, per germline. The CDR3 contains 15 residues. CDR3 DNA sequence: TGTGCCAGCAGCGAGGGACAGGGAGTCTACAATGAGCAGTTCTTC. This sequence encodes CASSEGQGVYNEQFF.

The chain has TRBV7-2 and TRBJ1-2; 9 nucleotides line up with TRBD1. The CDR3 spans 13 residues. V trimming: 4 bases; J trimming: 8 bases; junction bases outside the gene matches: 5. CDR1 SGHTA and CDR2 FQGNSA come from the germline V gene. The CDR3 spells CASSSHRGQGYTF. The CDR3, as DNA: TGTGCCAGCAGCTCCCACAGGGGGCAGGGCTACACCTTC.

This clone has a single count. The chain uses TRBV24-1 and TRBJ1-1; the D gene is possibly TRBD1 (6 bases). The germline V gene has CDR1 KGHDR and CDR2 SFDVKD. There are 13 residues in the CDR3. Trimming removed 1 base from V and 8 bases from J, with 10 bases in between. This CDR3 reads CATSDFRTVEAFF. In DNA form, the CDR3 reads TGTGCCACCAGTGATTTCCGGACAGTCGAAGCTTTCTTT.

Worth noting for this clone: The sample holds other DNA sequences that translate to the same CDR3. The chain joins TRBV7-9 to TRBJ1-5; tentatively, D is TRBD1 (5 bases). This CDR3 is 13 amino acids long. With 5 bases removed from V and 5 bases from J, the gap between germline ends came to 10 bases. The germline CDR1 and CDR2 sequences are SEHNR and FQNEAQ (reference sequence). CDR3 bases: TGTGCCAGCAGCCTCCCGGGGGATCAGCCCCAGCATTTT. It specifies CASSLPGDQPQHF.